The sequence of this TCR beta chain was determined in a study of regulatory T cells in long-lasting Graves disease. Findings of the study overall: TCR diversity was lower in persistent than newly diagnosed Graves' disease.

Sequencing libraries for TCR beta were prepared with iRepertoire HTBI primers and Arm-PCR of CDR3 regions. TCRdb recomputed calls from the multiplex PCR reads with MiXCR, one row per CDR3 protein. The repertoire consists of around 500,000 distinct CDR3 sequences, with around 13% occurring once and the leading ten covering around 10%. The CDR3 covers 15 residues. J gave up 7 bases and V 0 bases, and 7 bases lay outside the gene matches. Germline loops: CDR1 DFQATT, CDR2 SNEGSKA (reference sequence). Time point described: newly diagnosed GD, antithyroid drugs for less than 3 months. Extracted RNA from PBMCs served as the source of the TCR library. Clinicians diagnosed Graves' disease using American Thyroid Association guidelines. Remarks on this clonotype: The antigen is undetermined.

These data were likewise used in another study, on T cells in Graves' hyperthyroidism and ophthalmopathy. That work adds: Graves' hyperthyroidism showing no ophthalmopathy progression within 18 months was considered stable. HTBI primers were the set used in a first-round RT-PCR of the TCR CDR3.

The specimen comprised peripheral blood mononuclear cells (PBMCs), sampled at new diagnosis, from a patient treated with antithyroid drugs. The origin of this receptor is a woman aged 30 to 39 with Graves disease. The rearrangement links TRBV20-1 to TRBJ2-7; 12 bases map to TRBD2. In nucleotides, the CDR3 is TGCAGTGCTAGAGAAGAACTAGCGGGAGGTGGTGAGCAGTACTTC. It codes for CSAREELAGGGEQYF.